Below, one TCR beta chain is given with its context. This clone has a single count. Its antigen is unknown. No clone much larger than this one lies a single base away; base qualities are absent. One collaborating source in Seattle enrolled patients while the patients were actively infected and followed the patients over time throughout the course of disease. Collaborating institutions collected whole blood in K2EDTA tubes following their own protocols. Collaborator samples were shipped for TCRbeta analysis as frozen whole blood, isolated PBMCs, or DNA extracted from either sample type. The data belong to a study of blood T cell repertoires in COVID-19 (TCRdb year 2020). Regarding the complete study: Collaborator samples came from the United States, Italy and Spain and covered acute and convalescent phases of COVID-19. The prospective study material was composed of cDNA or gDNA derived from T cells, B-cell-depleted T cells, or PBMCs. The dataset comprised deeply sampled blood TCRbeta repertoires from subjects exposed to, actively infected with, or recovered from COVID-19. The repertoires were released in a freely available public database meant as a resource for research on the immune response to SARS-CoV-2. Samples were obtained from the ongoing ImmuneRACE study (first 160 participants) and from about 1,300 subjects provided by 6 global collaborators. The sample metadata nearly always contained a de-identified subject ID, COVID-19 status, age in years and sex. HLA class I and class II types, where available, came from metadata supplied by the sample provider rather than from assay-based typing. Study-level results and caveats: How much clinical and demographic metadata was included differed by source and by participant, and the metadata was provided uncurated.

The immunoSEQ Assay, a bias-controlled multiplex PCR, was used to amplify TCRbeta CDR3 regions from genomic DNA. As for the original processing: The number of nucleated cells in each sample was estimated from the amplification of reference gene primers within the assay. To quantify the absolute abundance of each unique TCRbeta CDR3 rearrangement, sequence reads were collapsed and filtered. For each sample, productive Simpson clonality was calculated as the square root of Simpson's diversity index across productive rearrangements. The table comes from immuneACCESS by way of TCRdb, which keeps in-frame sequences with V and J called. Part of the clones is missing from these tables; in studies checked, under half for an unresolved V gene and the rest for unknown reasons. Clone size and the V and J calls come from that table; the DNA yielded D and trimming. Counted in this sample were approximately 440,000 clones; about 87% of them appeared once. Clones ranked in the top ten supply approximately 12% of the sample.

From the cysteine through the phenylalanine, the CDR3 covers 14 amino acids. The read is trimmed to its CDR3 DNA, 42 bases read in frame from base 1. The germline V end is reduced by 1 base and the J end by 5 bases; junction bases left unmatched: 5. From a lookup of the germline V gene, CDR1 and CDR2 are SGHAT and FQNNGV. The clonotype was recovered from a woman aged 45-65 years with COVID-19, enrolled during active disease. The sample taken for sequencing was peripheral blood. This chain joins TRBV11-2 to TRBJ2-7; 7 central nucleotides agree with TRBD1. This receptor has the CDR3 CASSLADRAHEQYF. The sequence in DNA is TGTGCCAGCAGCTTAGCAGACAGGGCCCACGAGCAGTACTTC.